The next 29 T cell receptor beta chains were all read from a single sample in a study of blood T cell repertoires in COVID-19. Method: immunoSEQ multiplex PCR; TCRdb's copy keeps in-frame clones and lacks some. The sample has 95,000 to 120,000 clones, 70% to 90% seen once. The sequencing sample was made of peripheral blood. The receptors stem from a man aged 35 to 55 with acute or convalescent COVID-19.

CDR3 in DNA: TGTGCCAGCAGCTCAGACTCTGGGGCCAACGTCCTGACTTTC. It yields the protein CASSSDSGANVLTF. This chain uses TRBV7-9 with TRBJ2-6; unclear D gene. The V gene lost 4 bases and the J gene lost 0 bases, with 4 bases spanning the gap. In germline, CDR1 is SEHNR, CDR2 FQNEAQ (reference sequence). The CDR3 covers 14 residues. Full variable domain (outside the CDR3, taken from reference TRBV7-9 and TRBJ2-6): DTGVSQNPRHKITKRGQNVTFRCDPISEHNRLYWYRQTLGQGPEFLTYFQNEAQLEKSRLLSDRFSAERPKGSFSTLEIQRTEQGDSAMYLCASSSDSGANVLTFGAGSRLTVL.

This clone appeared a few times. In nucleotides, the CDR3 is TGCGCCAGCAGTGAGGTTCAGGGGGGAATCTATGGCTACACCTTC. It codes for CASSEVQGGIYGYTF. V is TRBV10-2 and J is TRBJ1-2, with 7 bases matching TRBD1. Per the germline V gene, CDR1 is WSHSY and CDR2 is SAAADI. The trim removed 2 bases at V and 4 bases at J, leaving 7 bases unmatched. The CDR3 length is 15 residues.

The gene calls are TRBV11-2 and TRBJ2-7; 9 positions match TRBD1. The CDR3 has 15 residues. V gave up 5 bases and J gave up 3 bases; unmatched junction bases: 8. Germline loops: CDR1 SGHAT, CDR2 FQNNGV. The CDR3 here is CASSLTGGSYYEQYF. The CDR3, as DNA: TGTGCCAGCAGCCTCACAGGGGGCTCCTACTACGAGCAGTACTTC.

This chain connects TRBV4-3 to TRBJ2-1; TRBD1 is a possible D gene (6 bases). CDR3 length: 21 amino acids. Trimming took off 2 bases at V and 6 bases at J, with 32 bases between the two ends. Germline assignment: CDR1 LGHNA and CDR2 YSLEER. CDR3 residues: CASSQFLQGLTNYDIRNEQFF. The CDR3 nucleotides are TGCGCCAGCAGCCAATTTCTCCAGGGGCTGACTAACTACGATATACGCAATGAGCAGTTCTTC.

The chain is built from TRBV27 and TRBJ1-6; TRBD1 agrees at 7 bases. CDR1 and CDR2 from the germline V gene are MNHEY and SMNVEV (reference sequence). The CDR3 has 15 residues. With V trimmed by 5 bases and J by 7 bases, 8 bases remained unmatched. CDR3 in DNA: TGTGCCAGCAGTGCACAGGGGAACTTAAATTCACCCCTCCACTTT. It specifies CASSAQGNLNSPLHF.

This chain connects TRBV24-1 to TRBJ1-3; maybe TRBD1 (6 bases). In germline, CDR1 is KGHDR, CDR2 SFDVKD. V dropped 0 bases and J dropped 3 bases, with 17 bases sitting between them. The CDR3 length is 18 residues. The CDR3 nucleotides read TGTGCCACCAGTGATTTGAGCACTGACAGGTTCCGTGGAAACACCATATATTTT. Translation: CATSDLSTDRFRGNTIYF.

The chain joins TRBV6-1 to TRBJ1-1; unclear D gene. The germline V and J ends were trimmed by 3 bases and 4 bases, with 18 bases remaining between them. CDR3 length equals 16 residues. Germline assignment: CDR1 MNHNS and CDR2 SASEGT. The CDR3 sequence: CASSDASRGRGTEAFF. The CDR3 bases are TGTGCCAGCAGTGATGCGTCTCGGGGTCGGGGCACTGAAGCTTTCTTT.

J is TRBJ1-1 and V is TRBV18; 11 nucleotides agree with TRBD1. J was trimmed by 4 bases and V by 6 bases; bases with no gene match: 7. CDR1 KGHSH and CDR2 LQKENI come from the germline V gene. This CDR3 has 15 residues. This chain's CDR3 is CASSGQGAWGTEAFF. DNA for the CDR3: TGTGCCAGCTCCGGACAGGGGGCTTGGGGCACTGAAGCTTTCTTT. The full variable domain, completed using reference TRBV18 and TRBJ1-1, is NAGVMQNPRHLVRRRGQEARLRCSPMKGHSHVYWYRQLPEEGLKFMVYLQKENIIDESGMPKERFSAEFPKEGPSILRIQQVVRGDSAAYFCASSGQGAWGTEAFFGQGTRLTVV.

V is TRBV6-4 and J is TRBJ1-2, with 8 bases matching TRBD1. This CDR3 spans 14 amino acids. V lost 4 bases, J lost 4 bases, and 5 bases stayed unmatched. CDR1 is MRHNA, CDR2 SNTAGT, per germline. CDR3 sequence: CASSAGQGGYGYTF. The CDR3 DNA reads TGTGCCAGCAGTGCCGGACAGGGTGGCTATGGCTACACCTTC.

This clone occurred a few times. Other DNA sequences within the sample encode an identical CDR3. V gene TRBV12-5 combines with J gene TRBJ2-5; 12 bases align to TRBD1. Trimming cost V 5 bases and J 5 bases; bases outside gene matches: 9. The CDR3 totals 16 residues. Germline V lookup: CDR1 LGHNT, CDR2 FRNRAP. CDR3 sequence: CASGPRDRGPGETQYF. The DNA for the CDR3 is TGTGCTAGTGGTCCCCGGGACAGGGGGCCGGGGGAGACCCAGTACTTC.

CDR3 region: CASSLNSGSGVVGELFF. For the CDR3, the DNA is TGTGCCAGCAGCTTAAACAGCGGTAGCGGGGTCGTCGGGGAGCTGTTTTTT. The chain has TRBV7-7 and TRBJ2-2; 8 bases fit TRBD2. Germline V gene data show CDR1 as SSHAT and CDR2 as FNYEAQ (reference sequence). The junction had 12 bases not matched to a gene; V was cut back by 2 bases and J by 7 bases. The CDR3 length is 17 residues.

The chain carries TRBV24-1 and TRBJ2-3, with TRBD2 as a possible D gene (5 bases). V was pared by 4 bases and J by 0 bases, with 13 bases between. CDR3 length equals 16 residues. Germline loops: CDR1 KGHDR, CDR2 SFDVKD. CDR3 in DNA: TGTGCCACCAGTGACGACTACCGAGGTAGCACAGATACGCAGTATTTT. Amino acid sequence: CATSDDYRGSTDTQYF.

J is TRBJ1-4 and V is TRBV5-1; D call uncertain. Germline CDR1 reads SGHRS; CDR2 reads YFSETQ. V was shortened by 1 base and J by 3 bases, with 13 bases between the two germline ends. The CDR3 has 16 amino acids. Written as DNA, the CDR3 is TGCGCCAGCAGCTTGAGATATTCGGTGGCTAATGAAAAACTGTTTTTT. It encodes CASSLRYSVANEKLFF.

There are many counts of this clone. The chain carries TRBV5-4 and TRBJ1-1; 8 nucleotides match TRBD1. Germline V CDR1 and CDR2: SGHNT, YYREEE (reference sequence). The CDR3 is 15 amino acids. The J segment lost 7 bases and the V segment lost 4 bases, leaving 12 bases of the junction unmatched. The CDR3 protein is CASSRGDIGQGEAFF. The CDR3 bases are TGTGCCAGCAGCCGTGGGGATATAGGACAGGGTGAAGCTTTCTTT.

This rearrangement joins TRBV7-2 to TRBJ1-5, with D maybe TRBD1 (5 bases). The CDR3 sequence is 13 residues long. Germline CDR1 is SGHTA and CDR2 is FQGNSA. V lost 2 bases to trimming and J lost 4 bases, with 6 bases between them. The CDR3 loop reads CASSLRQNQPQHF. CDR3 bases: TGTGCCAGCAGCTTACGACAGAATCAGCCCCAGCATTTT.

The chain couples TRBV20-1 to TRBJ2-7; D is perhaps TRBD2 (7 bases). V lost 3 bases and J lost 4, with 19 bases in between. This CDR3 contains 15 residues. Per the germline V gene, CDR1 is DFQATT and CDR2 is SNEGSKA (reference sequence). CDR3: CSASWRGQHSYEQYF. The CDR3, as DNA: TGCAGTGCTAGTTGGCGGGGGCAGCATTCTTACGAGCAGTACTTC.

The chain joins TRBV20-1 to TRBJ2-5; 10 positions agree with TRBD1. The CDR3 loop spans 14 amino acids. The V and J ends lost 3 bases and 3 bases, in that order; junction bases with no gene match: 4. From germline, CDR1 is DFQATT and CDR2 SNEGSKA (reference sequence). CDR3 residues: CSASPGTGEETQYF. CDR3 nucleotide sequence: TGCAGTGCTAGTCCGGGGACAGGGGAAGAGACCCAGTACTTC.

The chain couples TRBV13 to TRBJ2-7; 7 bases align to TRBD2. The length of the CDR3 is 14 residues. Germline V gene data show CDR1 as PRHDT and CDR2 as FYEKMQ (reference sequence). The J segment lost 3 bases and the V segment lost 7 bases, leaving 9 bases of the junction unmatched. The CDR3 region has the DNA TGTGCCAGCACCCTCGGGACTACTGGCTACGAGCAGTACTTC. This translates into CASTLGTTGYEQYF.

A few counts support this clone. The V gene is TRBV2, the J gene TRBJ1-2, with D maybe TRBD1 (5 bases). The CDR3 consists of 13 residues. CDR1 and CDR2 from the germline V gene are SNHLY and FYNNEI. Trimming stripped 3 bases from V and 4 bases from J, with 9 bases between. Here the CDR3 reads CASSDQGGYGYTF. CDR3 coding DNA: TGTGCCAGCAGTGACCAGGGTGGCTATGGCTACACCTTC. Together with reference TRBV2 and TRBJ1-2, the CDR3 gives the full variable domain: EPEVTQTPSHQVTQMGQEVILRCVPISNHLYFYWYRQILGQKVEFLVSFYNNEISEKSEIFDDQFSVERPDGSNFTLKIRSTKLEDSAMYFCASSDQGGYGYTFGSGTRLTVV.

The chain uses TRBV5-4 and TRBJ2-1; 7 bases are a match to TRBD2. V lost 4 bases, J lost 3 bases, and 7 bases stayed unmatched. The CDR3 length is 15 residues. Germline loops: CDR1 SGHNT, CDR2 YYREEE (reference sequence). CDR3 protein: CASSLLGTNYNEQFF. The CDR3 DNA reads TGTGCCAGCAGCCTCCTCGGGACTAACTACAATGAGCAGTTCTTC.

This clone was counted once. V usage is TRBV6-2 or TRBV6-3 and J usage is TRBJ2-5; TRBD1 might be the D (6 bases). CDR3 length: 13 residues. Germline CDR1 MNHEY, CDR2 SVGEGT. V lost 4 bases and J 0 bases, leaving 6 bases between the germline ends. The CDR3 is CASSWTDQETQYF. Here the CDR3 DNA reads TGTGCCAGCAGTTGGACAGACCAAGAGACCCAGTACTTC.

The chain joins TRBV6-4 to TRBJ2-2, with 12 bases lining up with TRBD2. This CDR3 comprises 15 residues. Germline values: CDR1 MRHNA, CDR2 SNTAGT. The V and J ends lost 6 bases and 4 bases, in that order; junction bases with no gene match: 3. The CDR3 loop is CASRRLAGVTGELFF. CDR3 coding DNA: TGTGCCAGCAGGCGACTAGCGGGGGTCACCGGGGAGCTGTTTTTT.

The J gene is TRBJ2-3, the V gene TRBV2, with TRBD2 identical over 9 bases. The length of the CDR3 is 15 residues. J was trimmed by 2 bases and V by 7 bases; bases with no gene match: 7. The germline gives CDR1 SNHLY, CDR2 FYNNEI. The CDR3 spells CASKGRGGFTDTQYF. The CDR3 DNA sequence: TGTGCCAGCAAGGGGCGGGGGGGTTTCACAGATACGCAGTATTTT.

This CDR3 is CSVRRLREGETQYF. The CDR3 DNA follows: TGCAGCGTCCGAAGGTTGCGGGAGGGCGAGACCCAGTACTTC. J is TRBJ2-5 and V is TRBV29-1, with 9 bases identical to TRBD2. Trimming at V came to 6 bases and at J to 5 bases, leaving 10 bases not matched to a gene. The germline V gene encodes CDR1 SQVTM and CDR2 ANQGSEA. The CDR3 has 14 residues.

J is TRBJ2-4 and V is TRBV19; 7 bases line up with TRBD1. CDR1 and CDR2 (germline): LNHDA, SQIVND (reference sequence). The length of the CDR3 is 14 residues. The V segment lost 4 bases and the J segment 7 bases; nucleotides outside the gene matches: 7. This CDR3 is CASSRGGGSNIQYF. The CDR3 DNA follows: TGTGCCAGTAGTAGAGGGGGCGGATCGAACATTCAGTACTTC.

As for this clone: Other nucleotide sequences in the sample specify the same CDR3. This chain links TRBV7-3 with TRBJ2-3; TRBD2 matches at 7 bases. CDR3 length equals 14 residues. V lost 5 bases, J lost 1 base, and 3 bases stayed unmatched. Germline V lookup: CDR1 SGHTA, CDR2 FQGTGA. DNA of the CDR3: TGTGCCAGCAGCCTTACTAGCGGCACAGATACGCAGTATTTT. Amino acid sequence: CASSLTSGTDTQYF.

V and J are TRBV19 and TRBJ2-6; 9 nucleotides agree with TRBD1. From germline, CDR1 is LNHDA and CDR2 SQIVND (reference sequence). CDR3 length: 19 amino acids. Germline trimming cut 5 bases from V and 0 bases from J; bases unmatched to any gene: 11. The CDR3 nucleotides read TGTGCCAGTAGTCCCCACCCGACAGGGGGGGGCTCTGGGGCCAACGTCCTGACTTTC. It specifies CASSPHPTGGGSGANVLTF. Full variable domain (outside the CDR3, taken from reference TRBV19 and TRBJ2-6): DGGITQSPKYLFRKEGQNVTLSCEQNLNHDAMYWYRQDPGQGLRLIYYSQIVNDFQKGDIAEGYSVSREKKESFPLTVTSAQKNPTAFYLCASSPHPTGGGSGANVLTFGAGSRLTVL.

The chain has TRBV5-1 and TRBJ1-1; D call uncertain. From germline, CDR1 is SGHRS and CDR2 YFSETQ. The V end was cut by 2 bases, the J end by 0 bases, with 8 bases between. This CDR3 region has 14 residues. Here the CDR3 reads CASSFERVNTEAFF. In DNA, the CDR3 is TGCGCCAGCAGCTTTGAGAGGGTGAACACTGAAGCTTTCTTT.

This chain joins TRBV11-2 and TRBJ2-3; TRBD2 agrees at 10 bases. The V gene end was trimmed by 0 bases and the J gene end by 2 bases; junction bases not matched to a gene: 8. This CDR3 is built from 18 residues. Germline V gene data show CDR1 as SGHAT and CDR2 as FQNNGV. CDR3 amino acids: CASSLDGLAGANTDTQYF. The CDR3 DNA reads TGTGCCAGCAGCTTAGATGGGCTAGCGGGGGCCAACACAGATACGCAGTATTTT.